The 14 T cell receptor beta chains presented below share a single source sample, sequenced in a study of blood T cell repertoires in COVID-19. Some clones are missing from TCRdb's copy, which holds only in-frame ones; the method was immunoSEQ multiplex PCR. The repertoire holds fewer than 350,000 clones, with around 85% as singletons. Material for sequencing was PBMCs or T cells enriched from blood (not recorded which). These receptors all stem from a woman in her forties who had recovered from COVID-19.

This clone was counted a single time. V gene TRBV7-2 combines with J gene TRBJ1-4; 8 bases align to TRBD1. There are 17 residues in the CDR3. The germline V gene encodes CDR1 SGHTA and CDR2 FQGNSA. The V gene end was trimmed by 1 base and the J gene end by 0 bases; junction bases not matched to a gene: 4. CDR3 sequence: CASSLVSQGATNEKLFF. The CDR3 nucleotides are TGTGCCAGCAGCTTAGTTTCACAGGGGGCAACTAATGAAAAACTGTTTTTT.

This clone was detected once. This chain joins TRBV7-9 and TRBJ1-3; D possibly corresponds to TRBD1 (5 bases). This CDR3 is 17 amino acids long. The V gene lost 0 bases and the J gene lost 0 bases, with 12 bases spanning the gap. The germline V gene has CDR1 SEHNR and CDR2 FQNEAQ (reference sequence). The CDR3: CASSLAKGPSSGNTIYF. The DNA for the CDR3 is TGTGCCAGCAGCTTAGCCAAGGGGCCCTCCTCTGGAAACACCATATATTTT.

V is TRBV24-1 and J is TRBJ2-1; perhaps TRBD2 as D (6 bases). Germline V gives CDR1 KGHDR, CDR2 SFDVKD. This CDR3 comprises 13 residues. The germline V and J ends were trimmed by 5 bases and 10 bases, with 14 bases remaining between them. The CDR3 loop is CATSAIDRGEQFF. The CDR3 DNA reads as TGTGCCACCAGTGCTATAGACCGGGGGGAGCAGTTCTTC.

The chain joins TRBV2 to TRBJ1-6; D unresolved. Trimming took off 4 bases at V and 7 bases at J, with 8 bases between the two ends. The CDR3 spans 13 residues. Germline CDR1 is SNHLY and CDR2 is FYNNEI. The CDR3 loop is CASSGAANSPLHF. CDR3 nucleotide sequence: TGTGCCAGCAGTGGGGCAGCCAATTCACCCCTCCACTTT. The variable domain in full, with the rest retrieved from reference TRBV2 and TRBJ1-6, is EPEVTQTPSHQVTQMGQEVILRCVPISNHLYFYWYRQILGQKVEFLVSFYNNEISEKSEIFDDQFSVERPDGSNFTLKIRSTKLEDSAMYFCASSGAANSPLHFGNGTRLTVT.

This clone appeared once. The chain joins TRBV5-4 to TRBJ2-3; a possible D gene is TRBD2 (5 bases). Trimming removed 7 bases from V and 2 bases from J, with 17 bases in between. The CDR3 totals 15 residues. Germline loops: CDR1 SGHNT, CDR2 YYREEE (reference sequence). The CDR3 DNA follows: TGTGCCAGCCGGGAAAATGATCTAAACACAGATACGCAGTATTTT. Amino acids: CASRENDLNTDTQYF.

The V gene is TRBV5-4, the J gene TRBJ1-1; 9 nucleotides agree with TRBD1. This CDR3 is 16 amino acids long. After removal of 6 bases from V and 5 bases from J, the junction contained 14 bases not matched to a gene. Germline lookup yields CDR1 SGHNT and CDR2 YYREEE (reference sequence). CDR3 residues: CASIRNPGQGFTEAFF. DNA for the CDR3: TGTGCCAGCATCCGAAACCCGGGACAGGGATTTACTGAAGCTTTCTTT.

The chain uses TRBV5-8 and TRBJ1-6, with D tentatively TRBD1 (6 bases). V was shortened by 3 bases and J by 11 bases, with 12 bases between the two germline ends. The CDR3 is 13 residues long. Germline V gene data show CDR1 as SGHTS and CDR2 as YDEGEE. The CDR3, as DNA: TGTGCCAGCAGCTGGGGGCGAACCACACCCCTCCACTTT. Translating gives CASSWGRTTPLHF.

The chain carries TRBV19 and TRBJ1-2, with 9 bases identical to TRBD1. After removal of 2 bases from V and 4 bases from J, the junction contained 8 bases not matched to a gene. The CDR3 is 16 amino acids. Germline values: CDR1 LNHDA, CDR2 SQIVND (reference sequence). The DNA for the CDR3 is TGTGCCAGTAGTATAACAGGGGGCAGCGGGAGCTATGGCTACACCTTC. Translated, it gives CASSITGGSGSYGYTF.

This CDR3 is CASSRDLNTEAFF. DNA of the CDR3: TGTGCCAGCAGCAGGGACTTGAACACTGAAGCTTTCTTT. The V call is TRBV7-8, the J call TRBJ1-1; D is possibly TRBD1 (5 bases). Trimming took 5 bases from V and 0 from J, leaving 7 bases between them. CDR1 is SGHVS and CDR2 is FQNEAQ in the germline V gene. The CDR3 loop spans 13 amino acids. The entire variable domain, with the rest obtained from reference TRBV7-8 and TRBJ1-1, is as follows: GAGVSQSPRYKVAKRGQDVALRCDPISGHVSLFWYQQALGQGPEFLTYFQNEAQLDKSGLPSDRFFAERPEGSVSTLKIQRTQQEDSAVYLCASSRDLNTEAFFGQGTRLTVV.

The rearrangement joins TRBV27 to TRBJ1-5; D is uncertain. Trimming cost V 8 bases and J 2 bases, with 16 bases left between them. This CDR3 contains 15 residues. The germline V gene has CDR1 MNHEY and CDR2 SMNVEV (reference sequence). DNA for the CDR3: TGTGCCAGCGGAGAGGGTGTAGCTGGCAATCAGCCCCAGCATTTT. Protein sequence: CASGEGVAGNQPQHF.

This chain uses TRBV7-2 with TRBJ1-2; possibly TRBD1 for D (6 bases). CDR1 and CDR2 (germline): SGHTA, FQGNSA. Trimming took 7 bases from V and 3 from J, leaving 15 bases between them. The CDR3 contains 14 residues. The CDR3 loop reads CASTLGGPYYGYTF. The CDR3 DNA follows: TGTGCCAGCACGCTCGGGGGGCCTTACTATGGCTACACCTTC.

The V gene is TRBV18, the J gene TRBJ2-5; D unclear. The V gene lost 6 bases and the J gene lost 2 bases, with 22 bases spanning the gap. CDR3 length: 17 residues. Looked up from germline, CDR1 is KGHSH and CDR2 is LQKENI. CDR3 amino acids: CASSPNPATALQETQYF. CDR3 DNA sequence: TGTGCCAGCTCGCCAAACCCCGCTACTGCGCTACAAGAGACCCAGTACTTC.

The chain links TRBV5-4 to TRBJ2-7, with D possibly TRBD2 on 5 matching bases. CDR3 length: 16 residues. Trimming took off 2 bases at V and 2 bases at J, with 17 bases between the two ends. Germline CDR1 is SGHNT and CDR2 is YYREEE (reference sequence). The CDR3 bases are TGTGCCAGCAGCTTTGGCGGTGCGGGTCCCCCCTACGAGCAGTACTTC. Protein sequence: CASSFGGAGPPYEQYF.

V usage is TRBV6-5 and J usage is TRBJ2-7; D unresolved. The CDR3 covers 13 residues. Germline CDR1 and CDR2: MNHEY and SVGAGI. Trimming took off 6 bases at V and 3 bases at J, with 12 bases between the two ends. This CDR3 reads CASRRLADYEQYF. The CDR3 coding sequence is TGTGCCAGCAGACGATTGGCAGACTACGAGCAGTACTTC.